A selection of T cell receptor beta chains follows, all from one sample in a study of blood T cell repertoires in COVID-19. This table comes from immunoSEQ multiplex PCR, and its TCRdb copy is limited to in-frame clones, with some not included. The repertoire holds approximately 270,000 clones, with 70% to 90% as singletons. What was sequenced was peripheral blood. Receptors originate from a man between 18 and 35 years old with active or convalescent COVID-19. The CDR3 runs from the conserved cysteine through the conserved F or W. The order of the fields is clone size, J gene, D gene, V gene, CDR3 protein, CDR3 DNA. D genes are given only for firm matches. Where a row states a size, it is once, few, many or the class of an expanded clone; other rows omit it.

- | TRBJ2-5 | - | TRBV3-1/TRBV3-2 | CASSLDGGGQETQYF | TGTGCCAGCAGCCTAGACGGAGGAGGACAAGAGACCCAGTACTTC
- | TRBJ1-3 | - | TRBV9 | CASSVSAGARGNTIYF | TGTGCCAGCAGCGTATCTGCAGGGGCGCGGGGAAACACCATATATTTT
- | TRBJ1-4 | TRBD1 | TRBV6-6 | CASSRTGVETNEKLFF | TGTGCCAGCAGTCGTACAGGGGTGGAAACTAATGAAAAACTGTTTTTT
- | TRBJ2-2 | - | TRBV2 | CASSDRGNTGELFF | TGTGCCAGCAGTGACCGCGGGAACACCGGGGAGCTGTTTTTT
- | TRBJ1-2 | - | TRBV6-2/TRBV6-3 | CASSLPPGNHGYTF | TGTGCCAGCAGTCTCCCCCCGGGAAACCATGGCTACACCTTC
- | TRBJ1-1 | - | TRBV30 | CAWRFDSPGVAFF | TGTGCCTGGAGATTTGACAGCCCGGGCGTAGCTTTCTTT
- | TRBJ2-1 | TRBD1 | TRBV2 | CASRTGTGNNEQFF | TGTGCCAGCAGGACCGGGACAGGAAACAATGAGCAGTTCTTC
few | TRBJ2-7 | - | TRBV3-1/TRBV3-2 | CASSQDYSSYEQYF | TGTGCCAGCAGCCAAGATTACAGCTCCTACGAGCAGTACTTC
- | TRBJ2-2 | TRBD2 | TRBV27 | CATGTSIPTVTGELFF | TGTGCCACCGGGACTAGTATCCCCACCGTCACCGGGGAGCTGTTTTTT
- | TRBJ1-1 | - | TRBV5-4 | CASSPTPGNTEAFF | TGTGCCAGCAGCCCGACACCTGGGAACACTGAAGCTTTCTTT
- | TRBJ1-6 | TRBD1 | TRBV6-5 | CASRPTGMGSPLHF | TGTGCCAGCAGGCCGACAGGGATGGGGTCACCCCTCCACTTT
- | TRBJ1-2 | TRBD1 | TRBV12-3/TRBV12-4 | CASSIGTAGYTF | TGTGCCAGCAGTATCGGGACAGCTGGCTACACCTTC
once | TRBJ1-2 | - | TRBV20-1 | CSASSPRVSDGYTF | TGCAGTGCTAGTAGCCCCAGGGTATCGGACGGCTACACCTTC
- | TRBJ1-5 | TRBD1 | TRBV7-2 | CASSLGGWTGRQPQHF | TGTGCCAGCAGCTTAGGAGGGTGGACAGGGAGGCAGCCCCAGCATTTT
once | TRBJ2-7 | TRBD1 | TRBV7-8 | CASSGRTGLPEQYF | TGTGCCAGCAGCGGGCGGACAGGGCTCCCCGAGCAGTACTTC
- | TRBJ1-1 | - | TRBV7-9 | CASRPAGGPNLSEAFF | TGTGCCAGCAGACCCGCGGGGGGACCCAATCTTAGTGAAGCTTTCTTT
- | TRBJ1-1 | TRBD1 | TRBV28 | CASSHRTGSPLVEAFF | TGTGCCAGCAGTCATAGGACAGGGAGTCCCCTTGTAGAGGCTTTCTTT
- | TRBJ2-2 | - | TRBV27 | CASSLVPTLTGELFF | TGTGCCAGCAGTTTAGTCCCCACTCTGACCGGGGAGCTGTTTTTT
- | TRBJ2-1 | TRBD2 | TRBV6-1 | CASSETGTSGGSSYNEQFF | TGTGCCAGCAGTGAAACCGGGACTAGCGGGGGGAGCTCCTACAATGAGCAGTTCTTC
- | TRBJ2-1 | - | TRBV6-5 | CATTFPGSYNEQFF | TGTGCCACCACTTTCCCGGGGTCCTACAATGAGCAGTTCTTC
once | TRBJ2-7 | TRBD2 | TRBV20-1 | CSASKAGWGYEQYF | TGCAGTGCTAGTAAAGCGGGATGGGGCTACGAGCAGTACTTC
- | TRBJ2-7 | - | TRBV6-5 | CASSDGGYEQYF | TGTGCCAGCAGCGACGGAGGCTACGAGCAGTACTTC
- | TRBJ2-3 | - | TRBV28 | CASSFQVSSTDTQYF | TGTGCCAGCAGTTTCCAGGTCTCTAGCACAGATACGCAGTATTTT
once | TRBJ2-7 | TRBD2 | TRBV18 | CASSPPSGDYEQYF | TGTGCCAGCTCACCACCGAGCGGGGACTACGAGCAGTACTTC
- | TRBJ2-3 | TRBD1 | TRBV2 | CASSKTGTGGASTDTQYF | TGTGCCAGCAGTAAGACCGGGACAGGGGGCGCTAGCACAGATACGCAGTATTTT
- | TRBJ2-7 | - | TRBV3-1/TRBV3-2 | CASSPLRLGEQYF | TGTGCCAGCAGCCCCTTAAGACTAGGCGAGCAGTACTTC
- | TRBJ2-7 | - | TRBV15 | CATSRSGTRGEQYF | TGTGCCACCAGCAGATCCGGGACTCGGGGCGAGCAGTACTTC
few | TRBJ2-3 | TRBD1 | TRBV6-6 | CASSGQGTDTQYF | TGTGCCAGCAGCGGACAGGGGACAGATACGCAGTATTTT
- | TRBJ2-5 | - | TRBV30 | CAWSVMETQYF | TGTGCCTGGAGTGTCATGGAGACCCAGTACTTC
few | TRBJ1-3 | TRBD1 | TRBV14 | CASSQGGPGQGIYF | TGTGCCAGCAGCCAAGGCGGACCGGGACAGGGCATATATTTT
once | TRBJ1-5 | - | TRBV19 | CASSIPGMLNQPQHF | TGTGCCAGTAGTATACCAGGGATGCTGAATCAGCCCCAGCATTTT
- | TRBJ1-2 | TRBD1 | TRBV4-1 | CASSPDRDNYGYTF | TGCGCCAGCAGCCCGGACAGGGATAACTATGGCTACACCTTC
- | TRBJ2-1 | TRBD2 | TRBV3-1/TRBV3-2 | CASSPRLAGAYNEQFF | TGTGCCAGCAGCCCCCGGTTAGCGGGGGCCTACAATGAGCAGTTCTTC
- | TRBJ1-1 | - | TRBV6-5 | CASTKSGANTEAFF | TGTGCCAGCACCAAAAGCGGGGCGAACACTGAAGCTTTCTTT
few | TRBJ2-1 | - | TRBV11-2 | CASSSRAGLRNEQFF | TGTGCCAGCAGCTCCCGGGCGGGGTTAAGGAATGAGCAGTTCTTC
- | TRBJ1-2 | - | TRBV28 | CASSLSLARIGGYTF | TGTGCCAGCAGTTTGAGTTTGGCCAGGATCGGTGGCTACACCTTC
- | TRBJ1-2 | - | TRBV27 | CASSLSRRGYGYTF | TGTGCCAGCAGTTTATCCCGCAGGGGCTATGGCTACACCTTC
- | TRBJ2-1 | TRBD2 | TRBV6-4 | CVSRFVAGGNEQFF | TGTGTCAGCAGATTCGTAGCGGGGGGGAATGAGCAGTTCTTC
once | TRBJ1-2 | TRBD1 | TRBV5-1 | CASSLAGQGTIQNGYTF | TGCGCCAGCAGCTTGGCAGGACAGGGAACAATCCAAAATGGCTACACCTTC
- | TRBJ2-1 | TRBD2 | TRBV11-2 | CASIPAGPPGKFF | TGTGCCAGCATCCCAGCGGGACCCCCGGGGAAGTTCTTC
once | TRBJ1-3 | - | TRBV30 | CACCGGTIYF | TGTGCCTGTTGCGGGGGCACCATATATTTT
- | TRBJ1-1 | - | TRBV5-1 | CASSLTGLANTEAFF | TGCGCCAGCAGCTTGACGGGATTGGCGAACACTGAAGCTTTCTTT
- | TRBJ1-3 | - | TRBV5-8 | CASSLGGDSGNTIYF | TGTGCCAGCAGCTTAGGAGGGGACTCTGGAAACACCATATATTTT
- | TRBJ1-5 | TRBD1 | TRBV6-6 | CASRQGGDGQPQHF | TGTGCCAGCAGACAAGGGGGCGACGGACAGCCCCAGCATTTT
- | TRBJ1-2 | - | TRBV19 | CASSRTGYGYTF | TGTGCCAGTAGTCGAACGGGTTATGGCTACACCTTC
- | TRBJ1-1 | - | TRBV5-1 | CASSLTGPNTEAFF | TGCGCCAGCAGCTTGACAGGACCAAACACTGAAGCTTTCTTT
- | TRBJ1-1 | TRBD1 | TRBV19 | CASNRGLTEAFF | TGTGCCAGCAACAGGGGTTTAACTGAAGCTTTCTTT
- | TRBJ2-1 | TRBD2 | TRBV7-2 | CASRSGRDYNEQFF | TGTGCCAGCAGAAGCGGGAGGGACTACAATGAGCAGTTCTTC
- | TRBJ2-3 | TRBD2 | TRBV4-3 | CASSQGRSGASTDTQYF | TGCGCCAGCAGCCAAGGGAGAAGCGGGGCCAGCACAGATACGCAGTATTTT
- | TRBJ2-1 | - | TRBV10-3 | CATEGLNNEQFF | TGTGCCACGGAGGGCCTGAACAATGAGCAGTTCTTC
- | TRBJ2-1 | TRBD2 | TRBV9 | CASSVLAGVSYNEQFF | TGTGCCAGCAGCGTTTTAGCGGGAGTGTCCTACAATGAGCAGTTCTTC
- | TRBJ2-5 | TRBD2 | TRBV9 | CASSSQTSGVRETQYF | TGTGCCAGCAGTTCACAAACTAGCGGAGTAAGGGAGACCCAGTACTTC
- | TRBJ1-1 | TRBD1 | TRBV18 | CASLQIPGQGTEAFF | TGTGCCAGCCTCCAAATCCCGGGACAGGGGACTGAAGCTTTCTTT